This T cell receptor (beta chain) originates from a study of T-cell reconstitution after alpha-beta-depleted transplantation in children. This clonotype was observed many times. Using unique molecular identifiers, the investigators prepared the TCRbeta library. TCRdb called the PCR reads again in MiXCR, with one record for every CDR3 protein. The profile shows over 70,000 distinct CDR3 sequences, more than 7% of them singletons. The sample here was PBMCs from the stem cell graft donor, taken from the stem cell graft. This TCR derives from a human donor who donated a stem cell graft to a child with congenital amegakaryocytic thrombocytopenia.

The CDR3 sequence is CASSLVSAPSTDTQYF. As DNA, the CDR3 is TGTGCCAGCAGTTTAGTGTCCGCTCCGAGCACAGATACGCAGTATTTT. The rearrangement uses TRBV12-3 or TRBV12-4 and TRBJ2-3; D gene ambiguous. CDR3 length: 16 amino acids. Trimming removed 1 base from V and 0 bases from J, with 11 bases in between.